The T cell receptor beta chain described here comes from a study of siplizumab effects on memory and regulatory T cells. Concerning this clone: What it binds is not known.

V was cut by 1 base and J by 7 bases, with 11 bases left in between. CDR1 is KGHSH and CDR2 is LQKENI in the germline V gene. This CDR3 is built from 13 residues. TCRdb's copy holds only in-frame clones and misses some; the assay was immunoSEQ multiplex PCR. The sample carries about 100,000 clones, 80% to 95% recorded once. Study-level results: In unstimulated cells, naive T cells appeared more diverse than memory T cells and seemed major alloresponse contributors. Proliferating CD4+ or CD8+ clones, roughly 75-95% of them, lacked an assignable naive or memory phenotype. With siplizumab, Treg-derived clones averaged roughly 66% of mappable alloreactive CD4+ clones, versus roughly 27% in controls. Among alloreactive clones, only a minor fraction mapped to unstimulated subsets.

The material sequenced was CD4+ T cells sorted from blood. The source is a human donor in good health. The chain couples TRBV18 to TRBJ2-7; no definite D call. CDR3 DNA: TGTGCCAGCTCACCACTCGAGTCTCGAGAGCAGTACTTC. This translates into CASSPLESREQYF.